The subject of this entry is one TCR beta chain. Measured with immunoSEQ multiplex PCR; TCRdb has only the in-frame clones, and not every one. This sample has approximately 100,000 clones; 79% occur once, and the top ten carry approximately 6%. This entry is derived from a study of glioma-infiltrating T cells after dendritic cell vaccination. V was pared by 0 bases and J by 9 bases, with 15 bases between. The CDR3 runs to 15 residues. The germline CDR1 and CDR2 sequences are MNHEY and SVGAGI. V is TRBV6-5 and J is TRBJ1-3; D perhaps matches TRBD1 (5 bases). This sequence originates from a human donor with glioblastoma. The source material was blood, sampled before dendritic cell vaccination. Here the CDR3 DNA reads TGTGCCAGCAGTTACTCCGGCAGCGCGGGGGGCACCATATATTTT. Protein: CASSYSGSAGGTIYF.